This T cell receptor (beta chain) was documented in a study of vaccination and CD4 T cells after COVID-19. Study background: Those taking part got two shots of either the BNT162b2 or the mRNA-1273 vaccine.

The V gene's germline CDR1 is SNHLY and CDR2 FYNNEI. The V gene lost 4 bases and the J gene lost 2 bases, with 11 bases spanning the gap. The CDR3 covers 14 residues. Treatment meaning: approximately 10-day PBMC culture with coronavirus spike peptide pools or control peptides (ViraFEST assay). Researchers used the Oncomine TCR Beta short-read assay to sequence DNA from cultured CD4+ T cells. TCRdb analysed the PCR reads with MiXCR anew, one entry per CDR3 protein. The table lists some 14,000 distinct CDR3 sequences, roughly a third of them singletons. To note about this clonotype: What it binds is not known.

The chain is built from TRBV2 and TRBJ1-2; no reliable D call. The TCR comes from a human donor who had recovered from COVID-19. The sample was CD4+ T cells from blood, cultured in vitro. The CDR3 sequence is CASSGPEGNYGYTF. The CDR3 coding sequence is TGTGCCAGCAGTGGGCCGGAGGGCAACTATGGCTACACCTTC.